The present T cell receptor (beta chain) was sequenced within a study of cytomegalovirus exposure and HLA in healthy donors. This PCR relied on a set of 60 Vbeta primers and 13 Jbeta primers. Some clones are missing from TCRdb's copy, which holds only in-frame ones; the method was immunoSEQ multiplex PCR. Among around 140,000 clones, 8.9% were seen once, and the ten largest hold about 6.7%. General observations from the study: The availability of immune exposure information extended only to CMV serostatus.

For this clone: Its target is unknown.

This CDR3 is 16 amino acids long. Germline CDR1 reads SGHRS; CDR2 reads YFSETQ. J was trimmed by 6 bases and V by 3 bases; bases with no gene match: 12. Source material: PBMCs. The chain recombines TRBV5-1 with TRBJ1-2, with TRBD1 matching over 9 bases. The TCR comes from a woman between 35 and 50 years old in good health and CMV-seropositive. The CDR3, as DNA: TGCGCCAGCAGCTGGGGGACAGGGAGTAGCCTCAATGGCTACACCTTC. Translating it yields CASSWGTGSSLNGYTF. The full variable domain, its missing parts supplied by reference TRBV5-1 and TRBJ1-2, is KAGVTQTPRYLIKTRGQQVTLSCSPISGHRSVSWYQQTPGQGLQFLFEYFSETQRNKGNFPGRFSGRQFSNSRSEMNVSTLELGDSALYLCASSWGTGSSLNGYTFGSGTRLTVV.